This T cell receptor beta chain was captured by sequencing in a study of cytotoxic CD8 clonotypes in ibrutinib-treated CLL. The study, taken as a whole, reports: Clonality was elevated at ibrutinib response and had returned toward baseline at progression.

Details on this clone: Antigen unknown.

Sequencing was designed to attain a depth spanning 1 in 200,000 to 1 in 1 million T cells. Sequenced by immunoSEQ multiplex PCR; TCRdb stores in-frame clones only, minus some. The table shows 130,000 or so clones, with around 80% occurring only once. The CDR3 runs 15 residues. This receptor was taken from a human donor with chronic lymphocytic leukemia. The gene calls are TRBV12-2 and TRBJ2-7; no check of the table's D call, TRBD2, against the DNA was made. TRBV12-2 is described as a pseudogene. This specimen was PBMCs, taken after 24 months of ibrutinib treatment. The CDR3 coding sequence is TGTGCAAGTCGTCCCTTTCCCGTGACTAGCGACGAGCAGTACTTC. This sequence encodes CASRPFPVTSDEQYF.